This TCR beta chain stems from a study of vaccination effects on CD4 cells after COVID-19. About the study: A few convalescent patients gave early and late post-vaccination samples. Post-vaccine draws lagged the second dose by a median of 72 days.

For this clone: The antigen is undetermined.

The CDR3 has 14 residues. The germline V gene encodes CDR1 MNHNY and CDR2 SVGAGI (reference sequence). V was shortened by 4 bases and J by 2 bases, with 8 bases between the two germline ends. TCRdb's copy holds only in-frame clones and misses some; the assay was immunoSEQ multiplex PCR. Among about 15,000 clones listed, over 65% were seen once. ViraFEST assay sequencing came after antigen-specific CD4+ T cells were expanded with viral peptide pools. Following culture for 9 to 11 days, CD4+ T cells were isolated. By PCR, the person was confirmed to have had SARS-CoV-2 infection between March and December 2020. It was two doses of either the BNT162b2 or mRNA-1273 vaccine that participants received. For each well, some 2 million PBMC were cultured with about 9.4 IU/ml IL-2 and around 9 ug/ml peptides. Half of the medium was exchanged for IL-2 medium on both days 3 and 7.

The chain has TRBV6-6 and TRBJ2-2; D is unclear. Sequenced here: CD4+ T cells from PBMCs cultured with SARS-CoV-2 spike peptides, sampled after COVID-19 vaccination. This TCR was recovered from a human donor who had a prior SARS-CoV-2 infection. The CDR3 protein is CASSLLGNTGELFF. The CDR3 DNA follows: TGTGCCAGCAGTTTGCTCGGCAACACCGGGGAGCTGTTTTTT.